This T cell receptor (beta chain) was profiled in a study of identical twins. In germline, CDR1 is MNHEY, CDR2 SVGAGI. Trimming took off 2 bases at V and 0 bases at J, with 14 bases between the two ends. The CDR3 sequence is 18 residues long. Regarding the study as a whole: A lower insertion count was a feature of abundant cord blood beta clonotypes, with no such feature in memory repertoires. For zero-insertion analyses, partial confounding could come from invariant MAIT and iNKT cells. Monozygotic twin pairs showed more out-of-frame TCR alpha sharing than models estimated.

This clonotype showed up just a few times. No antigen is known for it. A template switching step contributed a universal primer site, while unique molecular identifiers were present in the cDNA. MiXCR, applied by TCRdb to the 5' RACE reads, yields one record per CDR3 protein. Found here are just under 550,000 distinct CDR3 sequences, around 15% of them singletons; the top ten hold about 0.4%. These data are also associated with another study on yellow fever vaccine responses in identical twins.

The receptor comes from a woman aged 18-30 years in good health. The chain carries TRBV6-5 and TRBJ1-6, with D unclear. Specimen: CD4+ T cells sorted from blood. The CDR3 here is CASSYVAGQSSYNSPLHF. CDR3 nucleotides: TGTGCCAGCAGTTACGTGGCCGGGCAGAGCTCCTATAATTCACCCCTCCACTTT.